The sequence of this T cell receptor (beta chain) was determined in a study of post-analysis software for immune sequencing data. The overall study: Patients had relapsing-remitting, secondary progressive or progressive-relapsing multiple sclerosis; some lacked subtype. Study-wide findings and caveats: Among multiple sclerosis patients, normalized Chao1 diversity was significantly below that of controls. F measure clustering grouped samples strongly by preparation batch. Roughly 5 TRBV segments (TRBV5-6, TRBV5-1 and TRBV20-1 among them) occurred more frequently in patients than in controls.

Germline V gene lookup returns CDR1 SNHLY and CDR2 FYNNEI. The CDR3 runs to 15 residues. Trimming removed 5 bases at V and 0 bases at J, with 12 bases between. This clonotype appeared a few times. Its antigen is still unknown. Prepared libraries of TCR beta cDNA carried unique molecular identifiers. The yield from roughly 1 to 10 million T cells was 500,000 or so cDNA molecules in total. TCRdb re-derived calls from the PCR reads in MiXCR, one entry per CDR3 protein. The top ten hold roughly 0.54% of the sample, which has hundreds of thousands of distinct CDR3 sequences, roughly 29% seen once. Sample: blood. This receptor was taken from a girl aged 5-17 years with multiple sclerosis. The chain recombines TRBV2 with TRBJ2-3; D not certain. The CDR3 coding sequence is TGTGCCAGCAGTAGGTGGAGAACTAGCACAGATACGCAGTATTTT. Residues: CASSRWRTSTDTQYF. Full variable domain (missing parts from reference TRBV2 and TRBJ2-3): EPEVTQTPSHQVTQMGQEVILRCVPISNHLYFYWYRQILGQKVEFLVSFYNNEISEKSEIFDDQFSVERPDGSNFTLKIRSTKLEDSAMYFCASSRWRTSTDTQYFGPGTRLTVL.